This T cell receptor (delta chain) was retrieved from a study of γδ T cells in repeated Plasmodium falciparum infection. Bulk repertoires came from Vgamma9/Vdelta2+ or Vdelta2-negative gammadelta T cells flow-sorted from PBMC. The V gene's germline CDR1 is GEAIGNYY and CDR2 EKD. V was clipped by 2 bases and J by 1 base; unmatched bases: 10. This CDR3 has 17 residues. Comment on this clone: The protein recorded in TCRdb matches a much larger clone and deviates from this DNA's translation at residue 11, suggesting a read error; the protein here is obtained by translating the DNA.

TCRdb re-called the multiplex PCR reads via CATT. This sample carries 45,000 to 50,000 delta-chain clones, about 1.5% of them seen once, and the ten largest clones take 8.6%. The sequenced sample consisted of gamma-delta T cells from blood. This sequence joins TRDV2 and TRDJ1, with TRDD3 matching 9 bases. The J gene, absent from TCRdb, was called here by matching the DNA to germline. The receptor comes from a pool of human donors (malaria-infected and uninfected, not separated). The DNA of the CDR3 is TGTGCCTGTGACATACTGGGGGACAAAGGTTGCACCGATAAACTCATCTTT. This sequence encodes CACDILGDKGCTDKLIF.